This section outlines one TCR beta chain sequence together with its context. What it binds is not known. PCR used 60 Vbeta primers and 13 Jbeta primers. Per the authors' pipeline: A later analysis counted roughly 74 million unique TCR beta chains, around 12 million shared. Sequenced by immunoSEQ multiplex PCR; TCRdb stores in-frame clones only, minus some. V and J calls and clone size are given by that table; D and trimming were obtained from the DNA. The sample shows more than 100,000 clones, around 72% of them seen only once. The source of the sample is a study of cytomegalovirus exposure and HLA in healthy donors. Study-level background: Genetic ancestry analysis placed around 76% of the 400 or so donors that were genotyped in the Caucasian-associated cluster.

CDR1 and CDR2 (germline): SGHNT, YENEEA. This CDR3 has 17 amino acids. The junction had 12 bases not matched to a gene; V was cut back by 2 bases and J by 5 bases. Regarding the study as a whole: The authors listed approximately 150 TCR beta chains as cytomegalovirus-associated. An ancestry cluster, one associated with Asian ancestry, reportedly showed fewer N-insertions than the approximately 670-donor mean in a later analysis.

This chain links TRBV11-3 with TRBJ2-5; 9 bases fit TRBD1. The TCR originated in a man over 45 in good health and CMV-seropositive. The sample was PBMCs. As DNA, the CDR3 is TGTGCCAGCAGCTTATGGAGTGGGACAGGGTCATCGGAGACCCAGTACTTC. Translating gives CASSLWSGTGSSETQYF. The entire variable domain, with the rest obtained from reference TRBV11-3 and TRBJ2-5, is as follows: EAGVVQSPRYKIIEKKQPVAFWCNPISGHNTLYWYLQNLGQGPELLIRYENEEAVDDSQLPKDRFSAERLKGVDSTLKIQPAELGDSAVYLCASSLWSGTGSSETQYFGPGTRLLVL.